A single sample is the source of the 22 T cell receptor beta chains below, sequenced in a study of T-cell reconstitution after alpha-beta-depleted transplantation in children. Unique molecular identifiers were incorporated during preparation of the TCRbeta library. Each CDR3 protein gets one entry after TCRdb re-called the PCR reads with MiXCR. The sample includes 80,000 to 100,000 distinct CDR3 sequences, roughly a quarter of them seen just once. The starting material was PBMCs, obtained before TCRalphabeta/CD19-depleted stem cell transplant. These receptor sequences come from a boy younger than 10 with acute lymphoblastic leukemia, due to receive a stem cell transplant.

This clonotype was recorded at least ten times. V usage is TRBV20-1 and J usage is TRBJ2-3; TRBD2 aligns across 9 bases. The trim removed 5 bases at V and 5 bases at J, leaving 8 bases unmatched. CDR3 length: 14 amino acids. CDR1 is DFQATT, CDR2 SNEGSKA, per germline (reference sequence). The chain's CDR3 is CSAPPSGTKDTQYF. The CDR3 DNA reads TGCAGTGCTCCACCTAGCGGGACTAAAGATACGCAGTATTTT.

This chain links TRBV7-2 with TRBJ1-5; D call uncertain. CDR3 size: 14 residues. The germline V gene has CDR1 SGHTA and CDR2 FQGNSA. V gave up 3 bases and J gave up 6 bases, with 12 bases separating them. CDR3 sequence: CASSFDSRGQPQHF. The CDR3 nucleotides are TGTGCCAGCAGCTTCGACTCGAGAGGTCAGCCCCAGCATTTT.

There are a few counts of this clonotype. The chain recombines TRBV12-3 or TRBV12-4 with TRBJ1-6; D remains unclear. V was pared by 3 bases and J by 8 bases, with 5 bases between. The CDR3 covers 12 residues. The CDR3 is CASSFSYSPLHF. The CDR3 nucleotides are TGTGCCAGCAGTTTTAGTTATTCACCCCTCCACTTT.

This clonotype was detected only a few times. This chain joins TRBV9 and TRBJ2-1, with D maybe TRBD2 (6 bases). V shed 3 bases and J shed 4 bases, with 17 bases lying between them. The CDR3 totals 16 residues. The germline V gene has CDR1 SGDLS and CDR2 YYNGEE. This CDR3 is CASSDNLADGYNEQFF. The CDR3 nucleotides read TGTGCCAGCAGCGACAATTTAGCGGACGGTTACAATGAGCAGTTCTTC.

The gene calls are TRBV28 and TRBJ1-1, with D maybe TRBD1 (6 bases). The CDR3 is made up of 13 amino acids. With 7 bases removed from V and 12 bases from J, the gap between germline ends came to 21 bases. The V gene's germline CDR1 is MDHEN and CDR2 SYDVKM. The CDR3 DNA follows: TGTGCCAGCACTCTAATTCACCAGGGGATGACTTTCTTT. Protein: CASTLIHQGMTFF.

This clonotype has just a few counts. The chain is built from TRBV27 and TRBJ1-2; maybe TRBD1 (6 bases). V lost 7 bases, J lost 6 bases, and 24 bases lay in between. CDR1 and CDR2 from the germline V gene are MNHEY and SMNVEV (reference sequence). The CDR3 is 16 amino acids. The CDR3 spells CASTLWGRGGFNGYTF. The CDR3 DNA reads TGTGCCAGCACCCTTTGGGGCAGGGGAGGATTTAATGGCTACACCTTC.

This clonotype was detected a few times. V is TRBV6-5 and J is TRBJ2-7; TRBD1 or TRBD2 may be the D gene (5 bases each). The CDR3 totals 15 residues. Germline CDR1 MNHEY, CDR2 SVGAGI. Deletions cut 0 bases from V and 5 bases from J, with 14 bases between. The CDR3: CASSYSSAGTNEQYF. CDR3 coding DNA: TGTGCCAGCAGTTACTCGAGCGCAGGGACCAACGAGCAGTACTTC.

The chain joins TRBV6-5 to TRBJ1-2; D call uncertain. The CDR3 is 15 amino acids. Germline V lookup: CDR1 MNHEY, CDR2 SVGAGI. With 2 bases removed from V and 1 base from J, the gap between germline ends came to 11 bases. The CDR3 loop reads CASSYGAGLNYGYTF. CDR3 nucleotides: TGTGCCAGCAGTTACGGAGCGGGCCTTAACTATGGCTACACCTTC.

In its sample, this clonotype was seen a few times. CDR3 DNA sequence: TGTGCCAGCAGCCTGGTCCCAGTCGGTGAGCAGTTCTTC. Residues: CASSLVPVGEQFF. The rearrangement links TRBV7-3 to TRBJ2-1; D not certain. Trimming removed 5 bases from V and 9 bases from J, with 14 bases in between. This CDR3 contains 13 residues. Germline CDR1 SGHTA, CDR2 FQGTGA.

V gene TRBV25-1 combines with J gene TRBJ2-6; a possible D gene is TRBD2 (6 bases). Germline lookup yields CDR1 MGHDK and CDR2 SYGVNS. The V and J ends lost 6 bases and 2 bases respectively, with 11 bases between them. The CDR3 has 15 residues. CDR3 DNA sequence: TGTGCCAGCAGGCAATCGGGGGCTGGGGCCAACGTCCTGACTTTC. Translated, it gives CASRQSGAGANVLTF.

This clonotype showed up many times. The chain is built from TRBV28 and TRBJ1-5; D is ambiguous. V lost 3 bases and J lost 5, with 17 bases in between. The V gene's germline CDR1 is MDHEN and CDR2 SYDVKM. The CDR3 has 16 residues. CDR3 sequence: CASSLYGIINYQPQHF. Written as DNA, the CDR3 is TGTGCCAGCAGTTTGTACGGCATTATCAACTATCAGCCCCAGCATTTT. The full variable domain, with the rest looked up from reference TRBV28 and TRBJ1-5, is DVKVTQSSRYLVKRTGEKVFLECVQDMDHENMFWYRQDPGLGLRLIYFSYDVKMKEKGDIPEGYSVSREKKERFSLILESASTNQTSMYLCASSLYGIINYQPQHFGDGTRLSIL.

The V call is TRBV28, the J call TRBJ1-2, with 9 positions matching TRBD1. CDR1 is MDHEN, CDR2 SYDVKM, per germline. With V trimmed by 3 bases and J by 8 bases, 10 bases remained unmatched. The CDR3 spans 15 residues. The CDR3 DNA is TGTGCCAGCAGTTTTCGGGGGAGGGACAGGGACGGCTACACCTTC. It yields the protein CASSFRGRDRDGYTF.

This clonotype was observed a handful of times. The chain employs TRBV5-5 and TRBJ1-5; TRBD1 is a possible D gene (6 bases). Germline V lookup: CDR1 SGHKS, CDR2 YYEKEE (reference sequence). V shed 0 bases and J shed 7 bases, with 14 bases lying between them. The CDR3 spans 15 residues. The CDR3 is CASSLAHRDRQPQHF. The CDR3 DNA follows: TGTGCCAGCAGCTTGGCCCACAGGGACCGCCAGCCCCAGCATTTT.

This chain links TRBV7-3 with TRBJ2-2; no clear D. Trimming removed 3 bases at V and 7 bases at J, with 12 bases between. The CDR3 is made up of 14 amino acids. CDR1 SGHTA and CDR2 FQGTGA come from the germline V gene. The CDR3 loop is CASSFGRTGGELFF. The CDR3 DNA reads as TGTGCCAGCAGCTTTGGACGGACGGGCGGGGAGCTGTTTTTT.

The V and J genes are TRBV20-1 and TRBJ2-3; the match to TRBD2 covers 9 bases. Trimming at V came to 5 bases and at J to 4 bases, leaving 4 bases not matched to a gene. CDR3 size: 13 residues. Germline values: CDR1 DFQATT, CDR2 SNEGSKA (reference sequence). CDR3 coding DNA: TGCAGTGCTTCGACTAGCGGAGCAGATACGCAGTATTTT. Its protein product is CSASTSGADTQYF.

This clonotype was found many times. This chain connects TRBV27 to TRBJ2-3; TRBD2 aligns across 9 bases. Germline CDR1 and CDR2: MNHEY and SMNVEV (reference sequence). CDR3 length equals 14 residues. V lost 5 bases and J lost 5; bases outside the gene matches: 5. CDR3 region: CASSTQREEDTQYF. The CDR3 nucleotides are TGTGCCAGCAGTACCCAGCGGGAGGAAGATACGCAGTATTTT.

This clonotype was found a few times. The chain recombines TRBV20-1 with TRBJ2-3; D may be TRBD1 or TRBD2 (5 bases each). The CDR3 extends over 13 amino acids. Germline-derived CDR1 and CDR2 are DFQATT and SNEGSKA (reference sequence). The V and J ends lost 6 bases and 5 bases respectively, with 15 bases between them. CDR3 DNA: TGCAGTGCCCATGGGGGAGTAGGAGATACGCAGTATTTT. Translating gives CSAHGGVGDTQYF.

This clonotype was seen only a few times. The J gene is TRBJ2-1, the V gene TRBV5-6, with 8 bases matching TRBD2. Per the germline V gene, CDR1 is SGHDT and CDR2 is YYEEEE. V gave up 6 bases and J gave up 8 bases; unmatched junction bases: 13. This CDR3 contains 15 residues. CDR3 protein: CASKWSLSGNDEQFF. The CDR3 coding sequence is TGTGCCAGCAAATGGAGTCTTAGCGGGAATGATGAGCAGTTCTTC.

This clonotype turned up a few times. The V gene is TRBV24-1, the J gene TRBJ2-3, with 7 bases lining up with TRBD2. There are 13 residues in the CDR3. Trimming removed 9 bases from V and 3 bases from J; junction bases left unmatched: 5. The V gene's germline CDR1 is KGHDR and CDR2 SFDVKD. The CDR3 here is CATREAGTDTQYF. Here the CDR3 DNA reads TGTGCCACCCGGGAGGCGGGGACAGATACGCAGTATTTT.

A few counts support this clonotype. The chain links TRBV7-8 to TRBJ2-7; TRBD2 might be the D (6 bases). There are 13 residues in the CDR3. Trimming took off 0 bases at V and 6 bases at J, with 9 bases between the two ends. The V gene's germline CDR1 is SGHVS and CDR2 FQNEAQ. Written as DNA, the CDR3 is TGTGCCAGCAGCTTAGCGCTAGCGACCGAGCAGTACTTC. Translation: CASSLALATEQYF.

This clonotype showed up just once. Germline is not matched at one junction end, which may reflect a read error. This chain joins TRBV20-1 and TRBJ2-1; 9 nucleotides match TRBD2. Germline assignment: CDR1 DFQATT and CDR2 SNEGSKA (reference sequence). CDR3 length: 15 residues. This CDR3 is CSASPTSGVIDEQLF. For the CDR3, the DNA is TGCAGTGCTAGTCCGACTAGCGGAGTAATCGATGAGCAGCTCTTC.

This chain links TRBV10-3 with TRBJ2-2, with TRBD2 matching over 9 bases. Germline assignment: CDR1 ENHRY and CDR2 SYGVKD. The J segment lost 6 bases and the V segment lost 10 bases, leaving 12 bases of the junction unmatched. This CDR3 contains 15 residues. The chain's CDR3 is CATARTSDLAGELFF. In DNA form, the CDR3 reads TGTGCCACCGCGCGGACTAGCGATTTGGCCGGGGAGCTGTTTTTT.